This T cell receptor beta chain was documented in a study of blood T cell repertoires in COVID-19. Turning to the study itself: Material from acute and convalescent COVID-19 was sourced from the United States, Italy and Spain. Sources were T cells, B-cell-depleted T cells, or PBMCs; the material itself was cDNA or gDNA.

In the original workflow: From reference gene primer amplification, estimates of nucleated cell counts were derived. Assay: immunoSEQ multiplex PCR; the TCRdb copy retains only in-frame clones and omits some. Clonal size and the V and J genes are those of that table, whereas D and trimming came from the DNA. The top ten clones hold less than 1.5% of a sample with around 200,000 clones, 70% to 90% of them seen once. This clone was seen more than once but under ten times. Per the germline V gene, CDR1 is SGHAT and CDR2 is FQDESV (reference sequence). CDR3 size: 14 residues. Trimming took 5 bases from V and 13 from J, leaving 18 bases between them.

This TCR was recovered from a man aged 30 to 45 with acute or convalescent COVID-19. The chain uses TRBV11-1 and TRBJ1-6; D possibly corresponds to TRBD1 (5 bases). The specimen sequenced was peripheral blood. The CDR3 region has the DNA TGTGCCAGCAGCCAACAGGCAACCGGCTCGCCCCTCCACTTT. Its translation is CASSQQATGSPLHF.